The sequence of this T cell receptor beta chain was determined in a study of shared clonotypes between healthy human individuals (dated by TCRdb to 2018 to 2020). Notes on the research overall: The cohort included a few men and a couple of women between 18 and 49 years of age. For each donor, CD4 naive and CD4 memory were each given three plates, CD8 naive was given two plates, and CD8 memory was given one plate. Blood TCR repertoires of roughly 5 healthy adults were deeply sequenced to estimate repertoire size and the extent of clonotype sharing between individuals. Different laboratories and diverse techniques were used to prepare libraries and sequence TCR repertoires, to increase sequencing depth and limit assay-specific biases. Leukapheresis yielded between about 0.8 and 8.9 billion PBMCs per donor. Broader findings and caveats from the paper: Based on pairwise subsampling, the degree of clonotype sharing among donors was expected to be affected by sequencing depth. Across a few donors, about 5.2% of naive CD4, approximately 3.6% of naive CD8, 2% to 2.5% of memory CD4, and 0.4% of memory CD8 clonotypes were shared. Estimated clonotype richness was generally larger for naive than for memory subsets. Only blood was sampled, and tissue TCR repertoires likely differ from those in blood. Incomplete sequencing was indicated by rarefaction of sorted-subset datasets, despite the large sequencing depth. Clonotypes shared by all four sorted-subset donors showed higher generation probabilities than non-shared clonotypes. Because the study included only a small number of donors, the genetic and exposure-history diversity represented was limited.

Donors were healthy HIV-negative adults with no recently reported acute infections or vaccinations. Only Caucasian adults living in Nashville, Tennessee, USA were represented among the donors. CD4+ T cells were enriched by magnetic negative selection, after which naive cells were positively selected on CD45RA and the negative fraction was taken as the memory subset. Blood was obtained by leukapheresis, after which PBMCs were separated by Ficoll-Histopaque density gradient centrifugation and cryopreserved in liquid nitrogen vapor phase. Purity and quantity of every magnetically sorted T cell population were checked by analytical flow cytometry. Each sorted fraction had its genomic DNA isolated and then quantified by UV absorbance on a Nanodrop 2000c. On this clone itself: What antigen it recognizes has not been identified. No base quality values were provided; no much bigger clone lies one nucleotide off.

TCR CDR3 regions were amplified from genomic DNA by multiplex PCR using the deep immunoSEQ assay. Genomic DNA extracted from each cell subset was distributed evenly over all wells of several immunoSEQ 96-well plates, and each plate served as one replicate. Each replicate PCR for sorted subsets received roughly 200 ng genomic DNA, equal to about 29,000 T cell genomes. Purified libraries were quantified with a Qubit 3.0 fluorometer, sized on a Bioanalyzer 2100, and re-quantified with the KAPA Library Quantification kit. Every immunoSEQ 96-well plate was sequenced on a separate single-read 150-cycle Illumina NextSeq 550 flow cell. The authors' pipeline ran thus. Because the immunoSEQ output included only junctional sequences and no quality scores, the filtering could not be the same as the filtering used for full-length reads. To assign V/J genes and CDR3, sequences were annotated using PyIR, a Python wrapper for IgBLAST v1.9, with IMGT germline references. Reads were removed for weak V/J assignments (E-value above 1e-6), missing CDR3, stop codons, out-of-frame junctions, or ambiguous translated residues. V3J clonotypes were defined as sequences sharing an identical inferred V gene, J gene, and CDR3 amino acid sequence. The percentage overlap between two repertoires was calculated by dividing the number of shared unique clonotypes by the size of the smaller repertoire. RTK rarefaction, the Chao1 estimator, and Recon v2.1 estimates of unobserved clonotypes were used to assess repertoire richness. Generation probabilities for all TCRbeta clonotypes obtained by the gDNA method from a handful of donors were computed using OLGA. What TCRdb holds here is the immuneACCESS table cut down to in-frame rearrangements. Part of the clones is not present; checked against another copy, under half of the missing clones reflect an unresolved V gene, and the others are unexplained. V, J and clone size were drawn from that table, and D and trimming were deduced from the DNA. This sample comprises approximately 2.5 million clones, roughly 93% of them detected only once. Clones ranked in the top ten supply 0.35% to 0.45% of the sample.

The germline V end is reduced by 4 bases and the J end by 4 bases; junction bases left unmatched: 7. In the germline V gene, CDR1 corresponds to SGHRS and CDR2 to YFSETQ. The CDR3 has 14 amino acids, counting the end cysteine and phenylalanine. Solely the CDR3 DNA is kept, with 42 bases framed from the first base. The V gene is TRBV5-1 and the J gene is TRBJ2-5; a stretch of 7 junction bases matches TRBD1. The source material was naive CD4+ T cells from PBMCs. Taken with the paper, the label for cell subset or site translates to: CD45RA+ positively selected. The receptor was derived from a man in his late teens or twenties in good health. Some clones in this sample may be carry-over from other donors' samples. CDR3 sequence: CASSPTGARETQYF. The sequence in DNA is TGCGCCAGCAGCCCAACAGGGGCACGAGAGACCCAGTACTTC.